Each of the 8 T cell receptor beta chains below was sequenced from the same sample in a study of regulatory T cells in long-lasting Graves disease. Time point described: persistent/refractory GD, antithyroid drugs over 5 years with positive TRAb. Following extraction of RNA from PBMCs, that RNA was used to make the TCR library. For TCR beta, libraries came from iRepertoire HTBI primers and Arm-PCR of CDR3 regions. TCRdb processed the multiplex PCR reads anew with MiXCR; each CDR3 protein has one entry. The sample has 400,000 to 500,000 distinct CDR3 sequences, roughly 22% seen once. Sequenced here: peripheral blood mononuclear cells (PBMCs), sampled when the disease was refractory, from a patient treated with antithyroid drugs. These receptors all come from a female donor with Graves disease.

The chain combines TRBV11-2 with TRBJ1-1, with 12 positions matching TRBD1. After removal of 5 bases from V and 5 bases from J, the junction contained 15 bases not matched to a gene. The CDR3 spans 18 residues. From germline, CDR1 is SGHAT and CDR2 FQNNGV. In nucleotides, the CDR3 is TGTGCCAGCAGCCGAGCGGGACAGGGGGCCTCCGAGGGGACTGAAGCTTTCTTT. Its translation is CASSRAGQGASEGTEAFF.

This clonotype was found a few times. The chain carries TRBV7-9 and TRBJ1-4; D remains unclear. CDR3 length: 16 residues. Trimming left V 2 bases short and J 0 bases short, with 10 bases between. Germline CDR1 is SEHNR and CDR2 is FQNEAQ (reference sequence). The CDR3 reads CASSLTRDSTNEKLFF. Here the CDR3 DNA reads TGTGCCAGCAGCTTAACTCGGGATTCAACTAATGAAAAACTGTTTTTT.

This chain joins TRBV4-3 and TRBJ2-7, with 11 bases fitting TRBD1. Trimming cost V 0 bases and J 7 bases; bases outside gene matches: 11. This CDR3 contains 17 residues. Per the germline V gene, CDR1 is LGHNA and CDR2 is YSLEER. CDR3 coding DNA: TGCGCCAGCAGCCAAGATTCTCTCCGGGACAGGGGGAGGGAGCAGTACTTC. It is translated as CASSQDSLRDRGREQYF.

J is TRBJ2-1 and V is TRBV7-9, with D uncertain. The CDR3 extends over 13 amino acids. Germline CDR1 and CDR2: SEHNR and FQNEAQ (reference sequence). V was cut by 1 base and J by 8 bases, with 9 bases left in between. The CDR3 sequence: CASSLGSVDEQFF. The CDR3 nucleotides are TGTGCCAGCAGCTTAGGGTCGGTCGATGAGCAGTTCTTC.

The chain has TRBV19 and TRBJ1-3; 7 bases fit TRBD1. V lost 4 bases to trimming and J lost 0 bases; unmatched junction nucleotides: 9. Per the germline V gene, CDR1 is LNHDA and CDR2 is SQIVND (reference sequence). The CDR3 spans 17 residues. This CDR3 reads CASSSSGTAFSGNTIYF. CDR3 DNA sequence: TGTGCCAGTAGTAGTTCCGGGACAGCTTTCTCTGGAAACACCATATATTTT. Based on the CDR3 plus reference TRBV19 and TRBJ1-3, the full variable domain is DGGITQSPKYLFRKEGQNVTLSCEQNLNHDAMYWYRQDPGQGLRLIYYSQIVNDFQKGDIAEGYSVSREKKESFPLTVTSAQKNPTAFYLCASSSSGTAFSGNTIYFGEGSWLTVV.

The sample holds many counts of this clonotype. The rearrangement uses TRBV25-1 and TRBJ1-2, with TRBD1 as a possible D gene (6 bases). Trimming removed 2 bases from V and 6 bases from J, with 16 bases in between. The CDR3 loop spans 15 amino acids. Germline CDR1 reads MGHDK; CDR2 reads SYGVNS. The CDR3 loop reads CASSELPGQGNGYTF. The CDR3 bases are TGTGCCAGCAGTGAACTGCCGGGGCAGGGGAATGGCTACACCTTC.

In its sample, this clonotype was seen a few times. This chain links TRBV25-1 with TRBJ2-7, with D uncertain. Trimming pared 1 base from V and 1 base from J, leaving 11 bases between. Germline values: CDR1 MGHDK, CDR2 SYGVNS. The CDR3 loop spans 15 amino acids. In DNA form, the CDR3 reads TGTGCCAGCAGTGAATCGACGGGTTTTTCCTACGAGCAGTACTTC. Protein product: CASSESTGFSYEQYF.

The table lists this clonotype with many counts. The genes are TRBV28 and TRBJ2-7, with a tentative D call TRBD1 (6 bases). Between the trimmed V and J ends, which lost 5 bases and 2 bases, there was a span of 10 bases. The CDR3 runs 13 residues. Germline values: CDR1 MDHEN, CDR2 SYDVKM. CDR3 sequence (DNA): TGTGCCAGCAGTAGACAGGACACCTACGAGCAGTACTTC. This encodes CASSRQDTYEQYF.